Shown below are 8 T cell receptor beta chains from a single sample sequenced in a study of shared clonotypes between healthy human individuals. The assay was immunoSEQ multiplex PCR, and TCRdb's table has in-frame clones only and misses some. Of roughly 2,500,000 clones in the sample, roughly 93% are singletons; the top ten hold 0.36%. Material: naive CD4+ T cells from PBMCs. The subset here: CD45RA+ positively selected. The receptor set was obtained from a man younger than 35 in good health. Some clones in this sample may be carry-over from other donors' samples.

This clone was observed once. The chain recombines TRBV5-1 with TRBJ1-1; no reliable D call. The CDR3 covers 16 residues. Per germline, CDR1 SGHRS and CDR2 YFSETQ. V shed 4 bases and J shed 0 bases, with 16 bases lying between them. For the CDR3, the DNA is TGCGCCAGCAGCCTTGACCTCGGTACCATGAACACTGAAGCTTTCTTT. It encodes CASSLDLGTMNTEAFF.

The chain carries TRBV15 and TRBJ2-6, with a weak D call TRBD2 (6 bases). V gave up 3 bases and J gave up 4 bases, with 22 bases separating them. Germline CDR1 and CDR2: LNHNV and YYDKDF (reference sequence). The CDR3 has 19 amino acids. The DNA for the CDR3 is TGTGCCACCAGCAGCTTTTCCGGGACCCACGGGGGAGGGGCCAACGTCCTGACTTTC. Its translation: CATSSFSGTHGGGANVLTF.

DNA of the CDR3: TGTGCCTGGACGATAGGGGCAGACACTGAAGCTTTCTTT. Its protein product is CAWTIGADTEAFF. The chain couples TRBV30 to TRBJ1-1; TRBD1 is a possible D gene (5 bases). Germline CDR1 and CDR2: GTSNPN and SVGIG (reference sequence). This CDR3 region has 13 residues. Deletions cut 4 bases from V and 3 bases from J, with 12 bases between. Based on the CDR3 plus reference TRBV30 and TRBJ1-1, the full variable domain is SQTIHQWPATLVQPVGSPLSLECTVEGTSNPNLYWYRQAAGRGLQLLFYSVGIGQISSEVPQNLSASRPQDRQFILSSKKLLLSDSGFYLCAWTIGADTEAFFGQGTRLTVV.

V usage is TRBV6-1 and J usage is TRBJ1-1; D unresolved. The CDR3 totals 10 residues. V lost 9 bases and J 8 bases, leaving 10 bases between the germline ends. Per germline, CDR1 MNHNS and CDR2 SASEGT. The chain's CDR3 is CASRDVEAFF. CDR3 coding DNA: TGTGCCAGTAGAGACGTAGAAGCTTTCTTT.

V usage is TRBV7-3 and J usage is TRBJ2-5; 8 bases are shared with TRBD2. V lost 6 bases, J lost 2 bases, and 14 bases stayed unmatched. The CDR3 length is 17 residues. Per germline, CDR1 SGHTA and CDR2 FQGTGA. The CDR3 nucleotides read TGTGCCAGCAGTCCCGGGGTAGCGGGGTCGTTTCAAGAGACCCAGTACTTC. This gives the protein CASSPGVAGSFQETQYF.

The rearrangement joins TRBV5-1 to TRBJ2-1, with a possible D match to TRBD2 (5 bases). This CDR3 region has 16 residues. Germline CDR1 is SGHRS and CDR2 is YFSETQ. With 0 bases removed from V and 10 bases from J, the gap between germline ends came to 20 bases. In DNA form, the CDR3 reads TGCGCCAGCAGCTTGGCCAGGAGGCTAGCTCCTCGGGAGCAGTTCTTC. It is translated as CASSLARRLAPREQFF. Full variable domain (remainder filled in from reference TRBV5-1 and TRBJ2-1): KAGVTQTPRYLIKTRGQQVTLSCSPISGHRSVSWYQQTPGQGLQFLFEYFSETQRNKGNFPGRFSGRQFSNSRSEMNVSTLELGDSALYLCASSLARRLAPREQFFGPGTRLTVL.

The gene calls are TRBV7-2 and TRBJ2-5; TRBD2 aligns across 9 bases. The J segment lost 2 bases and the V segment lost 2 bases, leaving 6 bases of the junction unmatched. CDR3 length: 16 amino acids. Germline CDR1 is SGHTA and CDR2 is FQGNSA. The CDR3 DNA sequence: TGTGCCAGCAGCTTACGCCTAGCGGGACCACAAGAGACCCAGTACTTC. Amino acids: CASSLRLAGPQETQYF.

This clone was detected once. The chain couples TRBV7-3 to TRBJ1-3; a weak D match, TRBD1 (6 bases). Germline V gene sequence: CDR1 SGHTA, CDR2 FQGTGA. The length of the CDR3 is 16 residues. V dropped 5 bases and J dropped 1 base, with 15 bases sitting between them. Written as DNA, the CDR3 is TGTGCCAGCAGCATCGAGCCACAGGGATCTGGAAACACCATATATTTT. Its translation: CASSIEPQGSGNTIYF.